The 30 T cell receptor beta chains in this list originate from one sample, sequenced in a study of blood T cell repertoires in COVID-19. Clones were read by immunoSEQ multiplex PCR, and TCRdb kept only the in-frame ones, dropping some. The sample shows fewer than 250,000 clones, 80% to 95% of them seen only once. Sequencing was performed on peripheral blood. These receptor sequences come from a young man with COVID-19, enrolled during active disease.

V usage is TRBV6-1 and J usage is TRBJ2-3, with 8 nucleotides matching TRBD1. With V trimmed by 3 bases and J by 1 base, 9 bases remained unmatched. Germline V CDR1 and CDR2: MNHNS, SASEGT. There are 17 residues in the CDR3. CDR3 DNA sequence: TGTGCCAGCAGTGACGACGGACAGGGCGCTCGCACAGATACGCAGTATTTT. Translating it yields CASSDDGQGARTDTQYF.

The chain recombines TRBV3-1 (or the pseudogene TRBV3-2) with TRBJ2-1, with D perhaps matching TRBD1 (6 bases). The CDR3 has 15 amino acids. V lost 4 bases to trimming and J lost 2 bases, with 12 bases between them. Germline CDR1 is LGHDT and CDR2 is YNNKEL (reference sequence). DNA for the CDR3: TGTGCCAGCAGCCCTTCGGACAGAACCTACAATGAGCAGTTCTTC. It encodes CASSPSDRTYNEQFF.

The chain has TRBV11-2 and TRBJ1-1; TRBD1 is a possible D gene (6 bases). Germline V gene data show CDR1 as SGHAT and CDR2 as FQNNGV. Between the trimmed V and J ends, which lost 3 bases and 3 bases, there was a span of 8 bases. The CDR3 has 13 residues. The CDR3 sequence: CASSFGQYTEAFF. The CDR3 DNA reads TGTGCCAGCAGCTTTGGACAGTACACTGAAGCTTTCTTT.

The chain joins TRBV5-5 to TRBJ2-6; 9 nucleotides align to TRBD1. The CDR3 consists of 18 residues. The V and J ends lost 1 base and 1 base, in that order; junction bases with no gene match: 6. CDR1 SGHKS and CDR2 YYEKEE come from the germline V gene (reference sequence). The CDR3 loop is CASSLSGQGPSGANVLTF. The CDR3 region has the DNA TGTGCCAGCAGCTTGTCGGGACAGGGTCCGTCTGGGGCCAACGTCCTGACTTTC. Full variable domain (remainder filled in from reference TRBV5-5 and TRBJ2-6): DAGVTQSPTHLIKTRGQQVTLRCSPISGHKSVSWYQQVLGQGPQFIFQYYEKEERGRGNFPDRFSARQFPNYSSELNVNALLLGDSALYLCASSLSGQGPSGANVLTFGAGSRLTVL.

The chain couples TRBV4-2 to TRBJ1-2, with D unclear. Trimming took off 0 bases at V and 5 bases at J, with 13 bases between the two ends. CDR1 and CDR2 from the germline V gene are LGHNA and YNFKEQ. The CDR3 covers 15 residues. CDR3 DNA: TGTGCCAGCAGCCAAGAATTGAGCATACCATATGGCTACACCTTC. This gives the protein CASSQELSIPYGYTF.

This rearrangement joins TRBV7-9 to TRBJ1-5; weak D call: TRBD1 (6 bases). V shed 4 bases and J shed 3 bases, with 10 bases lying between them. The CDR3 is 14 residues long. Germline values: CDR1 SEHNR, CDR2 FQNEAQ (reference sequence). The CDR3 reads CASSSTGPNQPQHF. CDR3 sequence (DNA): TGTGCCAGCAGCTCCACAGGGCCCAATCAGCCCCAGCATTTT. Full variable domain (rest looked up from reference TRBV7-9 and TRBJ1-5): DTGVSQNPRHKITKRGQNVTFRCDPISEHNRLYWYRQTLGQGPEFLTYFQNEAQLEKSRLLSDRFSAERPKGSFSTLEIQRTEQGDSAMYLCASSSTGPNQPQHFGDGTRLSIL.

Remarks on this clone: Without the conserved terminal phenylalanine or tryptophan, this CDR3 likely stems from a read error. No DNA is shown, since the ends of the CDR3 on it are uncertain; the CDR3 is the one TCRdb lists. The gene calls are TRBV2 and TRBJ2-7; the table's TRBD2 call for D was not verified on the DNA. Germline lookup yields CDR1 SNHLY and CDR2 FYNNEI. The CDR3 totals 14 residues, both ends included. The CDR3 sequence is CASKELASGGAGAI.

The CDR3 spells CASSGTVGGHEQYF. As DNA, the CDR3 is TGTGCCAGCAGTGGGACAGTGGGGGGTCACGAGCAGTACTTC. V gene TRBV6-6 combines with J gene TRBJ2-7, with D possibly TRBD1 on 7 matching bases. Trimming left V 5 bases short and J 5 bases short, with 16 bases between. Germline V gene lookup returns CDR1 MNHNY and CDR2 SVGAGI (reference sequence). The CDR3 has 14 amino acids.

CDR3: CASSPTTTTGELFF. The CDR3 region has the DNA TGCGCCAGCAGCCCGACTACCACCACCGGGGAGCTGTTTTTT. The chain has TRBV5-1 and TRBJ2-2; D possibly corresponds to TRBD2 (5 bases). V was shortened by 4 bases and J by 4 bases, with 11 bases between the two germline ends. This CDR3 region has 14 residues. Germline CDR1 and CDR2: SGHRS and YFSETQ.

The V call is TRBV7-9, the J call TRBJ1-1; D remains unclear. Trimming cost V 7 bases and J 4 bases, with 19 bases left between them. The CDR3 runs to 15 residues. Germline V gene data show CDR1 as SEHNR and CDR2 as FQNEAQ (reference sequence). The CDR3 DNA follows: TGTGCCAGCACCATATTATCTGGGCCGGCCACTGAAGCTTTCTTT. Its protein product is CASTILSGPATEAFF. The whole variable domain, filled in from reference TRBV7-9 and TRBJ1-1, reads DTGVSQNPRHKITKRGQNVTFRCDPISEHNRLYWYRQTLGQGPEFLTYFQNEAQLEKSRLLSDRFSAERPKGSFSTLEIQRTEQGDSAMYLCASTILSGPATEAFFGQGTRLTVV.

The rearrangement uses TRBV5-1 and TRBJ2-2, with D possibly TRBD2 on 5 matching bases. V was pared by 0 bases and J by 1 base, with 7 bases between. CDR1 and CDR2 (germline): SGHRS, YFSETQ. The CDR3 runs to 15 residues. CDR3 bases: TGCGCCAGCAGCTTGGTTCGGGGGAACACCGGGGAGCTGTTTTTT. It codes for CASSLVRGNTGELFF.

This clone was seen a single time. The chain couples TRBV27 to TRBJ1-2; 9 bases fit TRBD1. V shed 0 bases and J 8 bases; nucleotides not matched to a gene: 1. Germline V gene data show CDR1 as MNHEY and CDR2 as SMNVEV (reference sequence). The CDR3 is made up of 13 amino acids. The CDR3 nucleotides are TGTGCCAGCAGTTTATCAGGACAGGGGGGCTACACCTTC. This encodes CASSLSGQGGYTF.

The chain links TRBV18 to TRBJ1-2, with D possibly matching TRBD1 (5 bases). The V end was cut by 2 bases, the J end by 6 bases, with 10 bases between. The CDR3 runs 13 residues. Germline V gene data show CDR1 as KGHSH and CDR2 as LQKENI. CDR3 loop: CASSPSRENGYTF. The CDR3 coding sequence is TGTGCCAGCTCACCATCCAGGGAAAATGGCTACACCTTC.

The chain employs TRBV5-1 and TRBJ2-5; D gene ambiguous. The CDR3 loop spans 13 amino acids. The V gene's germline CDR1 is SGHRS and CDR2 YFSETQ. V lost 0 bases and J lost 3, with 6 bases in between. DNA for the CDR3: TGCGCCAGCAGCTTGGCCGAGGAAGAGACCCAGTACTTC. Translating gives CASSLAEEETQYF.

This clone was found once. The rearrangement joins TRBV11-2 to TRBJ2-5; D is possibly TRBD2 (5 bases). CDR3 length equals 15 residues. Per the germline V gene, CDR1 is SGHAT and CDR2 is FQNNGV. V shed 3 bases and J shed 2 bases, with 13 bases lying between them. The CDR3 sequence: CASSFLPPGQETQYF. The CDR3 DNA sequence: TGTGCCAGCAGCTTCCTCCCGCCGGGGCAAGAGACCCAGTACTTC.

CDR3 residues: CASSTPPGQVFPEAFF. CDR3 coding DNA: TGTGCCAGCAGCACGCCCCCGGGACAAGTATTTCCTGAAGCTTTCTTT. V is TRBV5-5 and J is TRBJ1-1; possibly TRBD1 for D (6 bases). CDR1 and CDR2 (germline): SGHKS, YYEKEE (reference sequence). The V end lost 4 bases, the J end lost 6 bases, and 22 bases lay between the germline ends. The CDR3 extends over 16 amino acids.

This chain uses TRBV5-1 with TRBJ1-1; D is uncertain. V gave up 0 bases and J gave up 2 bases, with 14 bases separating them. The CDR3 sequence is 16 residues long. Per germline, CDR1 SGHRS and CDR2 YFSETQ. This CDR3 reads CASSLDPFDTNTEAFF. DNA of the CDR3: TGCGCCAGCAGCTTGGACCCGTTTGACACCAACACTGAAGCTTTCTTT.

J is TRBJ2-1 and V is TRBV6-5; unclear D gene. Trimming left V 5 bases short and J 5 bases short, with 7 bases between. The CDR3 extends over 12 amino acids. The germline V gene encodes CDR1 MNHEY and CDR2 SVGAGI. DNA for the CDR3: TGTGCCAGCAGTCGTTTTGACAATGAGCAGTTCTTC. It encodes CASSRFDNEQFF.

As DNA, the CDR3 is TGTGCCAGCAGCCCCAGGGGCGGGGGCTACGAGCAGTACTTC. Amino acid sequence: CASSPRGGGYEQYF. This chain uses TRBV13 with TRBJ2-7; D is possibly TRBD2 (7 bases). CDR1 PRHDT and CDR2 FYEKMQ come from the germline V gene (reference sequence). The CDR3 runs 14 residues. The V end was cut by 5 bases, the J end by 3 bases, with 14 bases between.

In its sample, this clone was seen once. This chain connects TRBV9 to TRBJ1-2; possibly TRBD1 for D (6 bases). Germline CDR1 reads SGDLS; CDR2 reads YYNGEE. Deletions cut 0 bases from V and 8 bases from J, with 14 bases between. This CDR3 region has 14 residues. The CDR3 is CASSVALGAEGYTF. CDR3 bases: TGTGCCAGCAGCGTAGCTCTGGGGGCAGAAGGCTACACCTTC. The entire variable domain, with the rest obtained from reference TRBV9 and TRBJ1-2, is as follows: DSGVTQTPKHLITATGQRVTLRCSPRSGDLSVYWYQQSLDQGLQFLIQYYNGEERAKGNILERFSAQQFPDLHSELNLSSLELGDSALYFCASSVALGAEGYTFGSGTRLTVV.

The chain employs TRBV5-1 and TRBJ2-3; 10 bases map to TRBD2. Germline V gene sequence: CDR1 SGHRS, CDR2 YFSETQ. CDR3 size: 18 residues. The trim removed 0 bases at V and 0 bases at J, leaving 7 bases unmatched. CDR3: CASSLASGGARSTDTQYF. In DNA form, the CDR3 reads TGCGCCAGCAGCTTGGCGAGCGGGGGGGCCCGGAGCACAGATACGCAGTATTTT.

The chain has TRBV2 and TRBJ1-1; D not resolved. CDR1 is SNHLY, CDR2 FYNNEI, per germline. The CDR3 has 14 amino acids. Trimming stripped 2 bases from V and 4 bases from J, with 11 bases between. Here the CDR3 DNA reads TGTGCCAGCAGTGAAAACTCTCGGGGCACTGAAGCTTTCTTT. Its protein product is CASSENSRGTEAFF.

The chain uses TRBV10-2 and TRBJ1-6, with 7 bases fitting TRBD1. This CDR3 is 15 amino acids long. CDR1 WSHSY and CDR2 SAAADI come from the germline V gene. With V trimmed by 7 bases and J by 8 bases, 11 bases remained unmatched. CDR3 coding DNA: TGCGCCAGCATTGATACGGACAGGAATTATTCACCCCTCCACTTT. Protein product: CASIDTDRNYSPLHF.

The V call is TRBV3-1 (or the pseudogene TRBV3-2), the J call TRBJ2-4; no firm D call. Germline CDR1 LGHDT, CDR2 YNNKEL (reference sequence). Trimming shortened V by 4 bases and J by 4 bases, and 5 bases separated the two germline ends. The CDR3 is 12 amino acids. CDR3 coding DNA: TGTGCCAGCAGCCTCGAGAAAAACATTCAGTACTTC. Protein product: CASSLEKNIQYF.

The chain carries TRBV3-1 (or the pseudogene TRBV3-2) and TRBJ2-5, with D possibly TRBD1 on 6 matching bases. Germline CDR1 and CDR2: LGHDT and YNNKEL (reference sequence). This CDR3 contains 14 residues. Trimming cost V 5 bases and J 2 bases, with 12 bases left between them. CDR3 DNA sequence: TGTGCCAGCAGCGCCCGGACAGATCAAGAGACCCAGTACTTC. Protein sequence: CASSARTDQETQYF.

The chain combines TRBV3-1 (or the pseudogene TRBV3-2) with TRBJ2-5, with 9 bases lining up with TRBD2. This CDR3 spans 16 amino acids. Trimming cost V 0 bases and J 5 bases; bases outside gene matches: 7. The germline CDR1 and CDR2 sequences are LGHDT and YNNKEL (reference sequence). The CDR3 sequence: CASSQDRLAGTETQYF. Written as DNA, the CDR3 is TGTGCCAGCAGCCAAGATCGGCTAGCGGGGACTGAGACCCAGTACTTC.

CDR3 region: CASSQGQGSSYGYTF. In DNA, the CDR3 is TGTGCCAGCAGCCAAGGGCAGGGATCTAGCTATGGCTACACCTTC. The chain has TRBV4-2 and TRBJ1-2; tentative D call: TRBD1 (5 bases). The CDR3 has 15 amino acids. CDR1 and CDR2 (germline): LGHNA, YNFKEQ. V lost 1 base, J lost 4 bases, and 13 bases lay in between.

The rearrangement uses TRBV4-1 and TRBJ1-1, with D unclear. There are 16 residues in the CDR3. Germline CDR1 reads MGHRA; CDR2 reads YSYEKL. V lost 0 bases and J lost 4, with 15 bases in between. The CDR3: CASSQDIIAESTEAFF. DNA for the CDR3: TGCGCCAGCAGCCAAGACATTATTGCGGAGTCCACTGAAGCTTTCTTT.

The chain carries TRBV5-5 and TRBJ2-7; D perhaps matches TRBD1 (5 bases). Per germline, CDR1 SGHKS and CDR2 YYEKEE (reference sequence). The CDR3 length is 14 residues. V shed 2 bases and J shed 3 bases, with 12 bases lying between them. The CDR3 sequence: CASSFWAGHYEQYF. In nucleotides, the CDR3 is TGTGCCAGCAGCTTTTGGGCAGGACACTACGAGCAGTACTTC. Full variable domain (rest looked up from reference TRBV5-5 and TRBJ2-7): DAGVTQSPTHLIKTRGQQVTLRCSPISGHKSVSWYQQVLGQGPQFIFQYYEKEERGRGNFPDRFSARQFPNYSSELNVNALLLGDSALYLCASSFWAGHYEQYFGPGTRLTVT.

This clone was recorded once. The chain links TRBV6-2 or TRBV6-3 to TRBJ2-5, with TRBD2 identical over 10 bases. CDR1 and CDR2 from the germline V gene are MNHEY and SVGEGT. The CDR3 is made up of 16 amino acids. With 2 bases clipped from V and 4 bases from J, the junction kept 7 bases outside the gene matches. CDR3 nucleotide sequence: TGTGCCAGCAGTTACGCGGCTAGCGGGGGTGGAGAGACCCAGTACTTC. Translated, it gives CASSYAASGGGETQYF.